This T cell receptor beta chain was sequenced during a study of early T cells in non-severe SARS-CoV-2 infection. This clonotype has ten or more counts. MiXCR was run by TCRdb on the 5' RACE reads, yielding one entry per CDR3 protein. The table shows under 85,000 distinct CDR3 sequences, with 11% to 15% occurring only once. The V and J ends lost 4 bases and 10 bases respectively, with 17 bases between them. The CDR3 is 13 residues long. CDR1 and CDR2 (germline): SGHNT, YYREEE (reference sequence). The rearrangement uses TRBV5-4 and TRBJ2-5; D remains ambiguous. Sequencing input: whole blood. This TCR was sampled from an adult who was a healthcare worker with PCR-confirmed SARS-CoV-2 infection or an uninfected control (not recorded which). The DNA of the CDR3 is TGTGCCAGCAGCCAGACGGCCACCAGAGACCAGTACTTC. Amino acids: CASSQTATRDQYF. Complete variable domain (other parts from reference TRBV5-4 and TRBJ2-5): ETGVTQSPTHLIKTRGQQVTLRCSSQSGHNTVSWYQQALGQGPQFIFQYYREEENGRGNFPPRFSGLQFPNYSSELNVNALELDDSALYLCASSQTATRDQYFGPGTRLLVL.